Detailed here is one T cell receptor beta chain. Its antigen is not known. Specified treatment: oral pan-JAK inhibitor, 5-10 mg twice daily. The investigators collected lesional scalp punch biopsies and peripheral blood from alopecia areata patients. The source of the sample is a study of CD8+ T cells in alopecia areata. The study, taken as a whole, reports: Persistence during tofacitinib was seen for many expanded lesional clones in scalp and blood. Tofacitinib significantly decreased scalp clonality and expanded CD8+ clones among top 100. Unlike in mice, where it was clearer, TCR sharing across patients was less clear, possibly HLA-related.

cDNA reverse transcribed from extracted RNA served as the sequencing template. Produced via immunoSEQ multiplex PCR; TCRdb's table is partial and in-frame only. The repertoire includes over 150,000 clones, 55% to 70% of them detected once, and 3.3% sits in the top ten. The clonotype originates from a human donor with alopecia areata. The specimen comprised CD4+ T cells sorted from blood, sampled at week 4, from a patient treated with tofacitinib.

The CDR3 loop reads CASSRTGINQPQHF. Here the CDR3 DNA reads TGCGCCAGCAGCCGGACAGGGATCAATCAGCCCCAGCATTTT. The chain combines TRBV4-1 with TRBJ1-5; 8 nucleotides match TRBD1. Germline V CDR1 and CDR2: MGHRA, YSYEKL. The V and J ends lost 4 bases and 3 bases, in that order; junction bases with no gene match: 2. This CDR3 is built from 14 residues.